This T cell receptor beta chain was found in a study of technical replicates of blood from a few donors. The CDR3 is made up of 16 amino acids. The V gene's germline CDR1 is MNHEY and CDR2 SMNVEV (reference sequence). V was cut by 5 bases and J by 2 bases, with 16 bases left in between. The repertoire was sequenced with immunoSEQ multiplex PCR; TCRdb's copy has only in-frame clones and lacks some. This table has tens of thousands of clones, about nine tenths appearing once. The clonotype comes from a human donor in good health. What was sequenced was T cells isolated from PBMCs. The chain recombines TRBV27 with TRBJ1-5, with D possibly TRBD1 on 5 matching bases. As DNA, the CDR3 is TGTGCCAGCAGTGCCTACCAGGGTGTGGGCAATCAGCCCCAGCATTTT. Translating gives CASSAYQGVGNQPQHF.